These 6 T cell receptor beta chains share one sample of origin, sequenced in a study of cytomegalovirus exposure and HLA in healthy donors (dated by TCRdb to 2016 to 2017). Library generation was performed with the immunoSEQ multiplex PCR assay. For the multiplex PCR, a mixture combining 60 forward primers for TCR Vbeta segments and 13 reverse primers for TCR Jbeta segments was used. TCRdb carries this immuneACCESS record with in-frame sequences only. Its versions omit some clonotypes, under half of them owing to an unresolved V gene in the studies checked, with the rest unexplained. The table for this sample lists about 170,000 clones; 73% of them were counted only once. The top ten clones comprise 5% to 6.5% of the sample. Specimen: PBMCs. These receptors originate from a woman aged 18-30 years in good health and CMV-seropositive.

The rearrangement uses TRBV4-2 and TRBJ2-1, with 7 bases that match TRBD1. V shed 1 base, J shed 7 bases, and the junction held 4 bases outside the gene matches. Germline loops: CDR1 LGHNA, CDR2 YNFKEQ. This CDR3 has 14 residues. The CDR3 loop is CASSQVGQPNEQFF. The CDR3 DNA reads as TGTGCCAGCAGCCAAGTGGGACAGCCTAATGAGCAGTTCTTC.

This rearrangement joins TRBV6-1 to TRBJ2-7, with D possibly TRBD2 on 7 matching bases. The germline gives CDR1 MNHNS, CDR2 SASEGT. Trimming took 3 bases from V and 2 from J, leaving 11 bases between them. This CDR3 is 14 amino acids long. The CDR3 sequence is CASSDGGAPYEQYF. The CDR3 region has the DNA TGTGCCAGCAGTGATGGGGGGGCCCCCTACGAGCAGTACTTC.

The chain has TRBV19 and TRBJ1-1; the match to TRBD1 covers 9 bases. With V trimmed by 7 bases and J by 10 bases, 7 bases remained unmatched. The germline V gene has CDR1 LNHDA and CDR2 SQIVND (reference sequence). The CDR3 covers 12 residues. The DNA of the CDR3 is TGTGCCAGTACGTACAGGGGGCGCGGAGCTTTCTTT. It is translated as CASTYRGRGAFF.

This clone has more than one count but fewer than ten. The rearrangement joins TRBV6-6 to TRBJ1-6, with a weak D call TRBD1 (5 bases). The V gene's germline CDR1 is MNHNY and CDR2 SVGAGI (reference sequence). With 8 bases removed from V and 7 bases from J, the gap between germline ends came to 15 bases. The length of the CDR3 is 14 residues. CDR3 region: CASGGLMVNSPLHF. CDR3 DNA: TGTGCCAGCGGGGGGTTAATGGTGAATTCACCCCTCCACTTT.

The chain recombines TRBV11-3 with TRBJ2-5; 11 nucleotides match TRBD2. Trimming took 6 bases from V and 2 from J; bases not matched to a gene: 8. CDR1 and CDR2 (germline): SGHNT, YENEEA. The CDR3 extends over 16 amino acids. The CDR3 DNA is TGTGCCAGCAGTCCCGGGACTAGCGGTCTACAAGAGACCCAGTACTTC. Amino acid sequence: CASSPGTSGLQETQYF.

This chain connects TRBV6-6 to TRBJ1-2; a possible D gene is TRBD1 (6 bases). V was trimmed by 6 bases and J by 4 bases, leaving 15 bases between them. CDR3 length: 14 amino acids. Germline V gene lookup returns CDR1 MNHNY and CDR2 SVGAGI (reference sequence). CDR3 in amino acids: CASREGGAGYGYTF. The CDR3 DNA follows: TGTGCCAGCAGGGAGGGGGGGGCGGGCTATGGCTACACCTTC.